This entry is about one TCR beta chain. Its antigen is not known. The sample comes from a study of shared clonotypes between healthy human individuals. Only CD45RO-negative cells positively selected for CCR7 counted as naive CD8 cells, so terminally differentiated effector memory CD45RA+ cells were excluded. Recent acute infections and vaccinations were absent in the healthy HIV-negative adult donors. Donors were Caucasian adults residing in Nashville, Tennessee, USA. Study results and limitations: The sharing of about 5.3% of naive CD4 clonotypes was seen across a handful of donors.

Per the original methods: ImmunoSEQ supplied junction-only sequences lacking quality scores, so filtering was different. The protocol was immunoSEQ multiplex PCR, while the TCRdb copy is restricted to in-frame clones and leaves out a portion. D and trimming were read from the DNA, whereas the V and J calls and clone size are those reported in that table. The sample comprises roughly 650,000 clones, approximately 96% of which are singletons, and around 0.1% rests with the top ten. The receptor's source is a woman aged 30 to 39 in good health. Sequencing was done on a sample of naive CD8+ T cells sorted from blood.

DNA for the CDR3: TGTGCCAGCAGTACCGAGAGGACCACAGATACGCAGTATTTT. Its protein product is CASSTERTTDTQYF. The genes are TRBV25-1 and TRBJ2-3, with D uncertain. Germline lookup yields CDR1 MGHDK and CDR2 SYGVNS. Trimming shortened V by 5 bases and J by 2 bases, and 11 bases separated the two germline ends. The CDR3 consists of 14 residues. The full variable domain, with the rest looked up from reference TRBV25-1 and TRBJ2-3, is EADIYQTPRYLVIGTGKKITLECSQTMGHDKMYWYQQDPGMELHLIHYSYGVNSTEKGDLSSESTVSRIRTEHFPLTLESARPSHTSQYLCASSTERTTDTQYFGPGTRLTVL.